Detailed here is one T cell receptor beta chain. Its antigen is undetermined. This sample was taken from a study of CD8+CD57+ T cells in acquired aplastic anemia. As for the study in general: When averaged, DNA from sorted CD4+ and CD8+ cells came to 2.5 to 3.5 ug. Overall study results and limits: Between patients and controls, CD8+ Simpson's diversity did not vary significantly. The study identified roughly 29 CD8+ CDR3 sequences shared by patients and controls.

Patients who underwent sequencing had shown CD8+CD57+ cell expansion by flow cytometry. It was genomic DNA that served as the template for profiling TCR beta VDJ and CDR3. TCRdb fed the reads into MiXCR, producing one record per CDR3 protein. This table has about 190,000 distinct CDR3 sequences, roughly half appearing once. The sample was sorted CD4+, CD8+, or CD8+CD57+ T cells (not recorded which) from PBMCs. The receptor was derived from a human donor with aplastic anemia.

The DNA for the CDR3 is TGCAGTGCCCCGATTCGTAGCGGGGTTAGGGAGACCCAGTACTTC. Its translation: CSAPIRSGVRETQYF. V gene TRBV20-1 combines with J gene TRBJ2-5; 8 nucleotides agree with TRBD2. With 6 bases clipped from V and 5 bases from J, the junction kept 14 bases outside the gene matches. Germline CDR1 DFQATT, CDR2 SNEGSKA (reference sequence). CDR3 size: 15 residues.